This T cell receptor beta chain originates from a study of CD8 T cells in ankylosing spondylitis. The study, taken as a whole, reports: Disease-linked clones proved CD8+ and comparatively uncommon in peripheral blood. Researchers reportedly found disease-linked clones significantly enriched in matched ankylosing spondylitis synovial fluid.

Many counts were recorded for this clonotype. What it binds is not known. Germline V lookup: CDR1 DFQATT, CDR2 SNEGSKA (reference sequence). The CDR3 spans 16 residues. V was shortened by 3 bases and J by 4 bases, with 18 bases between the two germline ends. For TCR beta, libraries came from quantitative 5'-RACE with molecular barcodes. TCRdb independently ran MiXCR on the 5' RACE reads; one entry per CDR3 protein. This sample has 130,000 or so distinct CDR3 sequences; roughly 6.6% occur once, and the top ten carry 10% to 15%. The receptor was isolated from a male donor with ankylosing spondylitis or in good health (not recorded which). Sequencing input: blood, either unsorted or a sorted T cell fraction (not recorded which). The chain employs TRBV20-1 and TRBJ2-2; TRBD2 is a possible D gene (6 bases). For the CDR3, the DNA is TGCAGTGCTAGGGTCCCTTTTGGGGGGAGCACCGGGGAGCTGTTTTTT. Translated, it gives CSARVPFGGSTGELFF.